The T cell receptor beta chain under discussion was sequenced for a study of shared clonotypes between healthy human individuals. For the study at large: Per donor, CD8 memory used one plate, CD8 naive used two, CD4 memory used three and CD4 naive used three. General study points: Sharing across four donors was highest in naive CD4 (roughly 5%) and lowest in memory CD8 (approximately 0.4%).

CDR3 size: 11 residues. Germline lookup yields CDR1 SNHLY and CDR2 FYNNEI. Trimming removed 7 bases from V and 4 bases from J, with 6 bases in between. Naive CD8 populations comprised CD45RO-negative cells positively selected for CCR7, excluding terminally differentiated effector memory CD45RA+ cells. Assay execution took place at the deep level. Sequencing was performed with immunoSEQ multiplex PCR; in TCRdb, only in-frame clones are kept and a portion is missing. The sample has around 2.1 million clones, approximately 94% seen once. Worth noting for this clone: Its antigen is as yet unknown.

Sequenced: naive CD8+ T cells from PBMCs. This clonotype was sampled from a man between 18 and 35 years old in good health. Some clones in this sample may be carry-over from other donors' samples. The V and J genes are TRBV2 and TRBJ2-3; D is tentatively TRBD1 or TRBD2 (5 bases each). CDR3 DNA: TGTGCCAGCACGGGACCAGATACGCAGTATTTT. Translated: CASTGPDTQYF.